The sequence of this TCR beta chain was determined in a study of blood T cell repertoires in COVID-19. Study details: The United States, Italy and Spain supplied acute and convalescent COVID-19 samples. PBMCs, B-cell-depleted T cells, or T cells were the source of the cDNA or gDNA that made up the material.

Original handling: Amplified reference gene primers provided the basis for estimating nucleated cell counts. Sequencing was performed with immunoSEQ multiplex PCR; in TCRdb, only in-frame clones are kept and a portion is missing. The DNA was the basis for D and trimming; V, J and clone size are from that table. The sample shows 100,000 to 150,000 clones, roughly two thirds of them seen only once. The CDR3 runs to 14 residues. Looked up from germline, CDR1 is SGHTA and CDR2 is FQGNSA. Trimming pared 5 bases from V and 4 bases from J, leaving 15 bases between. Sequencing was performed on peripheral blood. The chain carries TRBV7-2 and TRBJ2-7; no definite D call. The clonotype was recovered from a woman between 70 and 85 years old with acute or convalescent COVID-19. CDR3 in DNA: TGTGCCAGCAGCCCTCAGGATACGTATTACGAGCAGTACTTC. Translation gives CASSPQDTYYEQYF.